Below, one T cell receptor beta chain is given with its context. Its antigen remains unidentified. Profiles of TCR beta VDJ and CDR3 were generated from a genomic DNA template. From the reads, TCRdb called clonotypes with MiXCR, one entry per CDR3 protein. The repertoire holds 150,000 to 200,000 distinct CDR3 sequences, with about 64% as singletons. CDR3 length: 16 amino acids. CDR1 and CDR2 (germline): DFQATT, SNEGSKA (reference sequence). The junction had 9 bases not matched to a gene; V was cut back by 3 bases and J by 1 base. The data originate from a study of CD8+CD57+ T cells in acquired aplastic anemia. As for the study in general: DNA from sorted CD4+ and CD8+ cells averaged around 3 ug. CD4+ cells from healthy donors averaged roughly 9.9 million reads.

Points from the study as a whole: Between the patient and control groups, CD8+ Simpson's diversity did not differ significantly.

The specimen sequenced was sorted CD4+, CD8+, or CD8+CD57+ T cells (not recorded which) from PBMCs. The rearrangement links TRBV20-1 to TRBJ1-1, with 9 bases aligning to TRBD1. The TCR originated in a human donor in good health. The CDR3 loop is CSARSPTTGGNTEAFF. The CDR3 nucleotides read TGCAGTGCTAGGTCACCGACGACAGGGGGGAACACTGAAGCTTTCTTT.